This entry lists 28 T cell receptor beta chains sequenced from one sample in a study of T cells in localized non-small cell lung cancer. Profiling relied on immunoSEQ multiplex PCR, and the TCRdb table lists in-frame clones only, not all of them. Of about 130,000 clones listed, 80% to 90% are singletons. The source material was peripheral blood, sampled before any cancer treatment. The source is a female donor over 55 with stage I lung adenocarcinoma.

The rearrangement uses TRBV27 and TRBJ1-3; TRBD1 matches at 7 bases. Germline CDR1 and CDR2: MNHEY and SMNVEV (reference sequence). The CDR3 covers 14 residues. V was clipped by 7 bases and J by 4 bases; unmatched bases: 7. Written as DNA, the CDR3 is TGTGCCAGCAAACTACAGGGGACGGGAAACACCATATATTTT. It yields the protein CASKLQGTGNTIYF.

The chain couples TRBV10-2 to TRBJ2-1, with 10 bases lining up with TRBD2. This CDR3 comprises 15 residues. J was trimmed by 3 bases and V by 8 bases; bases with no gene match: 7. Germline CDR1 reads WSHSY; CDR2 reads SAAADI. This CDR3 is CASGLAGGIYNEQFF. CDR3 DNA: TGCGCCAGCGGATTAGCGGGAGGAATCTACAATGAGCAGTTCTTC.

The chain uses TRBV7-2 and TRBJ1-1; D may be TRBD1 (5 bases). The CDR3 extends over 16 amino acids. V lost 2 bases to trimming and J lost 5 bases, with 18 bases between them. CDR1 and CDR2 (germline): SGHTA, FQGNSA. The CDR3 sequence: CASSLTPRYGGTEAFF. DNA of the CDR3: TGTGCCAGCAGCTTAACCCCGAGGTATGGGGGTACTGAAGCTTTCTTT.

The chain combines TRBV6-5 with TRBJ2-1; 9 positions match TRBD1. J gave up 6 bases and V 8 bases, and 11 bases lay outside the gene matches. Germline-derived CDR1 and CDR2 are MNHEY and SVGAGI. This CDR3 has 15 amino acids. The CDR3 nucleotides read TGTGCCAGCGGGAAACAGGGGGCATTAGGCAATGAGCAGTTCTTC. As protein: CASGKQGALGNEQFF.

The V call is TRBV5-1, the J call TRBJ1-1, with a possible D match to TRBD1 (5 bases). V was shortened by 6 bases and J by 0 bases, with 9 bases between the two germline ends. This CDR3 contains 13 residues. Per germline, CDR1 SGHRS and CDR2 YFSETQ. The DNA of the CDR3 is TGCGCCAGCAAATTGGGGGTGAACACTGAAGCTTTCTTT. Its translation: CASKLGVNTEAFF.

The chain links TRBV5-6 to TRBJ1-3, with D unclear. CDR1 SGHDT and CDR2 YYEEEE come from the germline V gene. The CDR3 consists of 16 residues. The V gene lost 4 bases and the J gene lost 0 bases, with 14 bases spanning the gap. The CDR3 bases are TGTGCCAGCAGCCTTTCAAATCTCCGCTCTGGAAACACCATATATTTT. Its translation is CASSLSNLRSGNTIYF.

The gene calls are TRBV27 and TRBJ2-1; D ambiguous. V was clipped by 0 bases and J by 0 bases, with 9 bases between them. CDR3 size: 16 residues. Per germline, CDR1 MNHEY and CDR2 SMNVEV (reference sequence). This CDR3 is CASSLSAAVSYNEQFF. The CDR3 nucleotides read TGTGCCAGCAGTTTATCTGCGGCAGTCTCCTACAATGAGCAGTTCTTC.

The table lists this clone with a count of one. The chain combines TRBV4-2 with TRBJ1-1, with TRBD1 matching over 8 bases. The junction had 2 bases not matched to a gene; V was cut back by 0 bases and J by 5 bases. Germline values: CDR1 LGHNA, CDR2 YNFKEQ. The CDR3 is 14 amino acids. The DNA for the CDR3 is TGTGCCAGCAGCCAAGACACAGGGGGTACTGAAGCTTTCTTT. It codes for CASSQDTGGTEAFF.

This chain joins TRBV7-2 and TRBJ1-4, with D possibly being TRBD1 (5 bases). Germline V gene lookup returns CDR1 SGHTA and CDR2 FQGNSA. The CDR3 is made up of 16 amino acids. V dropped 3 bases and J dropped 2 bases, with 13 bases sitting between them. CDR3 amino acids: CASSFGALGTNEKLFF. The CDR3 nucleotides read TGTGCCAGCAGCTTCGGGGCCCTAGGGACTAATGAAAAACTGTTTTTT.

Here the CDR3 reads CAISVEGNTGELFF. For the CDR3, the DNA is TGTGCCATCAGTGTTGAGGGGAACACCGGGGAGCTGTTTTTT. This rearrangement joins TRBV10-3 to TRBJ2-2, with D tentatively TRBD2 (5 bases). Germline CDR1 is ENHRY and CDR2 is SYGVKD. This CDR3 has 14 amino acids. V was shortened by 4 bases and J by 1 base, with 7 bases between the two germline ends.

The chain is built from TRBV4-1 and TRBJ2-3, with TRBD2 matching 9 bases. There are 16 residues in the CDR3. CDR1 is MGHRA, CDR2 YSYEKL, per germline. The junction had 6 bases not matched to a gene; V was cut back by 1 base and J by 4 bases. The CDR3 sequence: CASSQAGTSIADTQYF. CDR3 DNA: TGCGCCAGCAGCCAAGCGGGGACTAGCATCGCAGATACGCAGTATTTT.

This clone was found once. The V gene is TRBV5-1, the J gene TRBJ1-5; no clear D gene. The V gene lost 4 bases and the J gene lost 0 bases, with 5 bases spanning the gap. This CDR3 region has 13 residues. Germline values: CDR1 SGHRS, CDR2 YFSETQ. The CDR3 DNA follows: TGCGCCAGCAGCAAGACTAGCAATCAGCCCCAGCATTTT. This codes for CASSKTSNQPQHF.

The chain joins TRBV2 to TRBJ2-1; perhaps TRBD2 as D (6 bases). Germline V gives CDR1 SNHLY, CDR2 FYNNEI. This CDR3 spans 13 amino acids. Trimming removed 7 bases from V and 4 bases from J, with 11 bases in between. This CDR3 reads CASISGVYNEQFF. The CDR3 DNA reads TGTGCCAGCATTAGCGGTGTTTACAATGAGCAGTTCTTC.

This rearrangement joins TRBV5-1 to TRBJ2-2; TRBD1 matches at 9 bases. Germline V lookup: CDR1 SGHRS, CDR2 YFSETQ. This CDR3 has 15 amino acids. The V gene end was trimmed by 4 bases and the J gene end by 6 bases; junction bases not matched to a gene: 7. The CDR3 coding sequence is TGCGCCAGCAGCGTGGACAGGGGAGGGCCCGGGGAGCTGTTTTTT. This encodes CASSVDRGGPGELFF.

The rearrangement uses TRBV19 and TRBJ1-5, with a tentative D call TRBD1 (6 bases). The V gene's germline CDR1 is LNHDA and CDR2 SQIVND (reference sequence). V dropped 4 bases and J dropped 6 bases, with 22 bases sitting between them. CDR3 length equals 17 residues. The CDR3, as DNA: TGTGCCAGTAGTAGTAGCGCCTCGGGGGCGACTAGTCAGCCCCAGCATTTT. Translation gives CASSSSASGATSQPQHF.

This chain links TRBV5-1 with TRBJ2-1; perhaps TRBD1 as D (5 bases). Trimming left V 4 bases short and J 4 bases short, with 15 bases between. Germline V lookup: CDR1 SGHRS, CDR2 YFSETQ. The CDR3 has 15 amino acids. CDR3 in amino acids: CASSVTRGRYNEQFF. The DNA for the CDR3 is TGCGCCAGCAGCGTGACAAGGGGAAGATACAATGAGCAGTTCTTC.

The genes are TRBV27 and TRBJ2-3; 7 nucleotides line up with TRBD2. The CDR3 covers 17 residues. Germline V lookup: CDR1 MNHEY, CDR2 SMNVEV (reference sequence). V lost 1 base and J lost 4; bases outside the gene matches: 11. For the CDR3, the DNA is TGTGCCAGCAGTTTATTGAGGCTGGGGGGGAGGGCAGATACGCAGTATTTT. It is translated as CASSLLRLGGRADTQYF.

The chain employs TRBV1 and TRBJ2-7; TRBD2, as called in the table, went unchecked against the DNA. TRBV1 is tagged as a pseudogene. The CDR3 length is 18 residues. CDR3 residues: CTSSHLAPTSGSHHEQYF. The CDR3 coding sequence is TGCACCAGCAGCCACCTAGCCCCCACTAGCGGGAGCCACCACGAGCAGTACTTC.

This chain links TRBV7-2 with TRBJ1-5; D remains ambiguous. V was cut by 5 bases and J by 6 bases, with 11 bases left in between. The CDR3 is 13 amino acids. Germline-derived CDR1 and CDR2 are SGHTA and FQGNSA. This CDR3 reads CASSDLEGQPQHF. CDR3 coding DNA: TGTGCCAGCAGCGACCTCGAGGGTCAGCCCCAGCATTTT.

V gene TRBV28 combines with J gene TRBJ1-3; D gene uncertain. Between the trimmed V and J ends, which lost 3 bases and 4 bases, there was a span of 10 bases. This CDR3 has 14 residues. Germline CDR1 and CDR2: MDHEN and SYDVKM. In DNA form, the CDR3 reads TGTGCCAGCAGTTTTTCATCGCAAGGAAACACCATATATTTT. Its protein product is CASSFSSQGNTIYF. The variable domain in full, completed from reference TRBV28 and TRBJ1-3, reads DVKVTQSSRYLVKRTGEKVFLECVQDMDHENMFWYRQDPGLGLRLIYFSYDVKMKEKGDIPEGYSVSREKKERFSLILESASTNQTSMYLCASSFSSQGNTIYFGEGSWLTVV.

This chain's CDR3 is CASSPRRLPGLGNEQFF. The CDR3 bases are TGTGCCAGCAGTCCACGAAGACTGCCGGGACTGGGCAATGAGCAGTTCTTC. The chain recombines TRBV27 with TRBJ2-1; D is possibly TRBD2 (6 bases). The V end was cut by 5 bases, the J end by 6 bases, with 23 bases between. The CDR3 extends over 17 amino acids. Germline CDR1 MNHEY, CDR2 SMNVEV (reference sequence).

V and J are TRBV6-5 and TRBJ1-1; D unresolved. V was cut by 2 bases and J by 1 base, with 8 bases left in between. Germline CDR1 is MNHEY and CDR2 is SVGAGI. The CDR3 loop spans 14 amino acids. CDR3 loop: CASSYRGENTEAFF. The CDR3 DNA is TGTGCCAGCAGTTACCGGGGAGAGAACACTGAAGCTTTCTTT.

The rearrangement joins TRBV7-8 to TRBJ2-1, with 7 bases matching TRBD1. Losses at the gene ends were 5 bases for V and 3 bases for J; bases not matched to a gene: 7. CDR1 SGHVS and CDR2 FQNEAQ come from the germline V gene. The CDR3 spans 15 residues. The CDR3, as DNA: TGTGCCAGCAGCACACAGGGGAATGGCTACAATGAGCAGTTCTTC. Its translation: CASSTQGNGYNEQFF. Complete variable domain (other parts from reference TRBV7-8 and TRBJ2-1): GAGVSQSPRYKVAKRGQDVALRCDPISGHVSLFWYQQALGQGPEFLTYFQNEAQLDKSGLPSDRFFAERPEGSVSTLKIQRTQQEDSAVYLCASSTQGNGYNEQFFGPGTRLTVL.

The genes are TRBV6-1 and TRBJ2-7, with D possibly matching TRBD2 (5 bases). CDR1 is MNHNS, CDR2 SASEGT, per germline. V lost 8 bases, J lost 3 bases, and 17 bases lay in between. There are 14 residues in the CDR3. The CDR3 loop is CASSVLGRFYEQYF. The DNA for the CDR3 is TGTGCCAGCTCGGTTCTGGGGAGATTCTACGAGCAGTACTTC.

A single count supports this clone. The CDR3 protein is CASSVGRDLPGELFF. CDR3 in DNA: TGTGCCAGCAGCGTAGGGAGGGATCTGCCCGGGGAGCTGTTTTTT. The chain is built from TRBV9 and TRBJ2-2; the D gene is possibly TRBD2 (6 bases). Looked up from germline, CDR1 is SGDLS and CDR2 is YYNGEE. The CDR3 loop spans 15 amino acids. V lost 0 bases and J lost 6, with 12 bases in between.

The chain combines TRBV28 with TRBJ2-5; no clear D. Germline V gene sequence: CDR1 MDHEN, CDR2 SYDVKM. CDR3 size: 10 residues. With 9 bases removed from V and 5 bases from J, the gap between germline ends came to 7 bases. The CDR3 bases are TGTGCCAGTTCTGGGGAGACCCAGTACTTC. Residues: CASSGETQYF. Filled out from reference TRBV28 and TRBJ2-5, the complete variable domain reads DVKVTQSSRYLVKRTGEKVFLECVQDMDHENMFWYRQDPGLGLRLIYFSYDVKMKEKGDIPEGYSVSREKKERFSLILESASTNQTSMYLCASSGETQYFGPGTRLLVL.

This chain connects TRBV11-3 to TRBJ2-4; the D gene could be TRBD1 or TRBD2 (5 bases each). CDR1 is SGHNT and CDR2 is YENEEA in the germline V gene. Trimming took off 10 bases at V and 1 base at J, with 11 bases between the two ends. CDR3 length: 13 residues. The CDR3 sequence is CATFWGAKNIQYF. The CDR3 bases are TGTGCCACGTTCTGGGGGGCCAAAAACATTCAGTACTTC.

The chain carries TRBV5-6 and TRBJ2-7; 7 nucleotides line up with TRBD2. The J segment lost 1 base and the V segment lost 3 bases, leaving 1 base of the junction unmatched. Germline V lookup: CDR1 SGHDT, CDR2 YYEEEE. CDR3 length equals 13 residues. The CDR3 bases are TGTGCCAGCAGCTCCGGGGGGTCCTACGAGCAGTACTTC. Its protein product is CASSSGGSYEQYF.